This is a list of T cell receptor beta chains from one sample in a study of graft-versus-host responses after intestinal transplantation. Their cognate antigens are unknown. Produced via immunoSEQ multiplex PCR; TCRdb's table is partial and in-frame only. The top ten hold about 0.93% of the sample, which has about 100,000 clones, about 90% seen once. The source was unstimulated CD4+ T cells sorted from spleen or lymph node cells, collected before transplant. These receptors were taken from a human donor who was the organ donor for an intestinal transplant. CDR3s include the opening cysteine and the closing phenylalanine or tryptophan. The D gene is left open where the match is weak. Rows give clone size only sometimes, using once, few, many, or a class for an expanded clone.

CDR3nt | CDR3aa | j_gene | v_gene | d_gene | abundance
TGTGCCAGCAGCCCAGAGTGGGACTTCGGGGGTTTTCGGTTCTTC | CASSPEWDFGGFRFF | TRBJ2-1 | TRBV14 | NA | NA
TGTGCCAGCAATCTACCGGGGGACAGGGACTACAATGAGCAGTTCTTC | CASNLPGDRDYNEQFF | TRBJ2-1 | TRBV6-8 | TRBD1 | NA
TGTGCCAGCAGCTTGGTTCTCACAGGGCACAACGAGCAGTACTTC | CASSLVLTGHNEQYF | TRBJ2-7 | TRBV5-6 | NA | once
TGCGCCAGCAGTCAGGGGGGGTACGGCTCCTACAATGAGCAGTTCTTC | CASSQGGYGSYNEQFF | TRBJ2-1 | TRBV5-1 | NA | NA
TGTGCCAGCAAGGGGGACAGGGGCTCCTACGAGCAGTACTTC | CASKGDRGSYEQYF | TRBJ2-7 | TRBV2 | TRBD1 | NA
TGTGCCAGCAGCCAAGATAAGATTGGCTCCGGCTTCTATGGCTACACCTTC | CASSQDKIGSGFYGYTF | TRBJ1-2 | TRBV4-2 | NA | NA
TGTGCCAGCAGTTTTCTCGGGTACGAGACCCAGTACTTC | CASSFLGYETQYF | TRBJ2-5 | TRBV28 | NA | NA
TGTGCCAGCAGCCCGCCCGGGGGCATCGGGACTGAAGCTTTCTTT | CASSPPGGIGTEAFF | TRBJ1-1 | TRBV11-2 | NA | NA
TGTGCCAGCAGCTTTGCCTACCCCGAGGCCGACTATGGCTACACCTTC | CASSFAYPEADYGYTF | TRBJ1-2 | TRBV7-9 | NA | NA
TGTGCCAGCAGCCCAAATTTTCCCACGGACTTAAACACTGAAGCTTTCTTT | CASSPNFPTDLNTEAFF | TRBJ1-1 | TRBV5-5 | NA | NA
TGTGCCAGTAGTATAGGACGGCCTCTGACAGCCAAAAACATTCAGTACTTC | CASSIGRPLTAKNIQYF | TRBJ2-4 | TRBV19 | NA | few
TGTGCCAGCAGCTTAGACGGGGTAGCGGGGGCCGCGGGGGTCTTC | CASSLDGVAGAAGVF | TRBJ2-1 | TRBV7-2 | TRBD2 | NA
TGTGCCAGCAGTTTGGACCCCGCGGCGGATACGCAGTATTTT | CASSLDPAADTQYF | TRBJ2-3 | TRBV2 | NA | NA
TGTGCCAGCAGCTTCCAGCCCTACAATGAGCAGTTCTTC | CASSFQPYNEQFF | TRBJ2-1 | TRBV7-9 | NA | NA
TGCGCCAGCAGCGGGGGCTCAAACACCATATATTTT | CASSGGSNTIYF | TRBJ1-3 | TRBV5-1 | NA | NA
TGTGCCAGTAGTACAGCGGAGGGGACTAATTCACCCCTCCACTTT | CASSTAEGTNSPLHF | TRBJ1-6 | TRBV19 | NA | NA
TGTGCCAGCAGATCCGGCGGCTACTACGAGCAGTACTTC | CASRSGGYYEQYF | TRBJ2-7 | TRBV27 | NA | NA
TGTGCCAGCAGGCCAGAGGAAGGGGTGAATGCTGGCTACACCTTC | CASRPEEGVNAGYTF | TRBJ1-2 | TRBV6-4 | NA | few
TGCGCCAGCAGCCAAGATCGGGGCACAGGGACCGCAACTAATGAAAAACTGTTTTTT | CASSQDRGTGTATNEKLFF | TRBJ1-4 | TRBV4-1 | NA | NA
TGTGCCAGCAGCTTGGACCTGACAGGGGTGGGCACTGAAGCTTTCTTT | CASSLDLTGVGTEAFF | TRBJ1-1 | TRBV5-4 | TRBD1 | NA
TGTGCCAGCAGCTTGAGGGGGGGAGGGACAGATACGCAGTATTTT | CASSLRGGGTDTQYF | TRBJ2-3 | TRBV7-3 | NA | NA
TGTGCCAGCTCGTCAACAGGGGCGATCTATGGCTACACCTTC | CASSSTGAIYGYTF | TRBJ1-2 | TRBV18 | TRBD1 | NA
TGTGCCACGAGCACATGGGGTTACACAGATACGCAGTATTTT | CATSTWGYTDTQYF | TRBJ2-3 | TRBV15 | NA | NA
TGTGCCAGTATCCACCTCTACGGGACAGGGACCTACGAGCAGTACTTC | CASIHLYGTGTYEQYF | TRBJ2-7 | TRBV19 | TRBD1 | NA
TGCGCCAGCAGCTGGGGGGTCTTAAGGGACACTGAAGCTTTCTTT | CASSWGVLRDTEAFF | TRBJ1-1 | TRBV5-1 | NA | NA
TGTGCCCTATCGGGGGGAGCCCCCACCCAGTACTTC | CALSGGAPTQYF | TRBJ2-5 | TRBV30 | TRBD2 | NA
TGTGCCAGTCTCCGGGACACCCAACAGTATTTT | CASLRDTQQYF | TRBJ2-3 | TRBV28 | NA | NA
TGTGCCAGCAGTGAAGCGGGGACTAGGGGGACCTACGAGCAGTACTTC | CASSEAGTRGTYEQYF | TRBJ2-7 | TRBV6-1 | TRBD2 | NA
TGTGCCATCACCCCAGGGGACAGGGATGACAATGAGCAGTTCTTC | CAITPGDRDDNEQFF | TRBJ2-1 | TRBV10-3 | TRBD1 | few
TGTGCCAGCAGTTTCGGGGGTGGTTCTTATGGCTACACCTTC | CASSFGGGSYGYTF | TRBJ1-2 | TRBV28 | NA | few
TGTGCCAGCAGCTCCCAAGGGACGGTCTCCTATGGCTACACCTTC | CASSSQGTVSYGYTF | TRBJ1-2 | TRBV9 | NA | NA
TGTGCCTGGAGTGGGGCTAGCGGGGGGGCAGAGGAGCTGTTTTTT | CAWSGASGGAEELFF | TRBJ2-2 | TRBV30 | TRBD2 | NA
TGTGCCTGGAGTCCCGGACAGGGGATCGGCAATGAGCAGTTCTTC | CAWSPGQGIGNEQFF | TRBJ2-1 | TRBV30 | TRBD1 | NA
TGTGCCAGCAGTTTATATGCAGAGAACACTGAAGCTTTCTTT | CASSLYAENTEAFF | TRBJ1-1 | TRBV28 | NA | NA
TGTGCCAGCTGCCCCGCCGGCTCTGGGGCCAACGTCCTGACTTTC | CASCPAGSGANVLTF | TRBJ2-6 | TRBV28 | NA | NA
TGTGCCAGCAGTGGGCAGGGAGGGACCCAAAATTCACCCCTCCACTTT | CASSGQGGTQNSPLHF | TRBJ1-6 | TRBV27 | NA | once
TGTGCCAGCAGCCCTCAGCGGGGTGGGCTAGGTTCTGGAAACACCATATATTTT | CASSPQRGGLGSGNTIYF | TRBJ1-3 | TRBV9 | NA | once
TGTGCCAGCAGCTTAGCGCCTCATGGGCGGACGGTCTACGAGCAGTACTTC | CASSLAPHGRTVYEQYF | TRBJ2-7 | TRBV7-9 | NA | NA
TGTGCCAGCAGCTCAACAGTGAGCCCTTCGGGTGGCTACACCTTC | CASSSTVSPSGGYTF | TRBJ1-2 | TRBV7-9 | NA | NA
TGTGCCAGCAGCCTTAATTCACCCCTCCACTTT | CASSLNSPLHF | TRBJ1-6 | TRBV11-2 | NA | NA
TGTGCCAGCAGCCAAGGGTTCGGGTCACCCCTCCACTTT | CASSQGFGSPLHF | TRBJ1-6 | TRBV7-3 | NA | NA
TGCGCCATCCTCGTTCCGACAGGGGACTCCGAGCAGTACTTC | CAILVPTGDSEQYF | TRBJ2-7 | TRBV10-2 | TRBD1 | NA
TGTGCCAGCGGAGGACATACAACAGATACGCAGTATTTT | CASGGHTTDTQYF | TRBJ2-3 | TRBV6-5 | NA | NA
TGTGCCAGCAGTTCTATGCCCGGGACAGTCGCTACTGAAGCTTTCTTT | CASSSMPGTVATEAFF | TRBJ1-1 | TRBV2 | TRBD1 | NA
TGCGCCAGCAGCTTACCACAGGAAACTAGCACAGATACGCAGTATTTT | CASSLPQETSTDTQYF | TRBJ2-3 | TRBV5-1 | NA | NA
TGCGCCAGCAGCTTGGAGGGGGGCGGCACAGATACGCAGTATTTT | CASSLEGGGTDTQYF | TRBJ2-3 | TRBV5-1 | NA | NA
TGTGCCAGCTCGTCGGACGCGAACACTGAAGCTTTCTTT | CASSSDANTEAFF | TRBJ1-1 | TRBV18 | NA | NA
TGTGCCAGCAGAGAAACAGGGGACTTCACAGATACGCAGTATTTT | CASRETGDFTDTQYF | TRBJ2-3 | TRBV5-6 | NA | few
TGCGCCAGCAGCCAAGGGTGGGGTGGGGGGTTCCGTGAGCAGTTCTTC | CASSQGWGGGFREQFF | TRBJ2-1 | TRBV4-1 | NA | once
TGTGCCAGCAGCCAGAACGTAGCGGGGGGGCAAGAGACCCAGTACTTC | CASSQNVAGGQETQYF | TRBJ2-5 | TRBV4-2 | TRBD2 | NA
TGTGCCAGCAGTTTGGGTAATGGCCAGCCCCAGCATTTT | CASSLGNGQPQHF | TRBJ1-5 | TRBV28 | NA | NA
TGCGCCAGCAGCTTGCCGGGGGGGAACAATGAGCAGTTCTTC | CASSLPGGNNEQFF | TRBJ2-1 | TRBV5-1 | TRBD2 | NA
TGTGCCTGGAGTGGTGAGACAGGGCCAAACATTCAGTACTTC | CAWSGETGPNIQYF | TRBJ2-4 | TRBV30 | TRBD1 | NA
TGTGCCAGCAGTAAGGGCTGGGGGGTGAACACTGAAGCTTTCTTT | CASSKGWGVNTEAFF | TRBJ1-1 | TRBV6-5 | NA | NA
TGTGCCAGCATTCCTATACTAGCGGGCACCGGGGAGCTGTTTTTT | CASIPILAGTGELFF | TRBJ2-2 | TRBV2 | TRBD2 | NA
TGTGCCAGCAGTTTATTCGGGGGAGAGAGTTCACCCCTCCACTTT | CASSLFGGESSPLHF | TRBJ1-6 | TRBV28 | NA | NA
TGTGCCAGCAGTTTGGTTCAGGTCAGCACAGATACGCAGTATTTT | CASSLVQVSTDTQYF | TRBJ2-3 | TRBV28 | NA | NA
TGCAGTGCTAAGGAGACCCAGTACTTC | CSAKETQYF | TRBJ2-5 | TRBV20-1 | NA | NA
TGTGCCAGCAGCTTAGAACTAGCGGGGGGAGAGACCCAGTACTTC | CASSLELAGGETQYF | TRBJ2-5 | TRBV7-2 | TRBD2 | NA
TGCGCCAGCAGCTTGGATGGGACCGAGGCAGATACGCAGTATTTT | CASSLDGTEADTQYF | TRBJ2-3 | TRBV5-1 | NA | NA